The 28 T cell receptor beta chains presented below share a single source sample, sequenced in a study of blood T cell repertoires in COVID-19. Assay used: immunoSEQ multiplex PCR; TCRdb lists only in-frame clones, some missing. Of around 430,000 clones in the sample, 85% to 90% were seen once. Sequenced sample: PBMCs or T cells enriched from blood (not recorded which). All receptors derive from a woman in her forties or fifties who had recovered from COVID-19.

This clone appeared once. The V call is TRBV4-3, the J call TRBJ2-5; TRBD2 aligns across 8 bases. Germline loops: CDR1 LGHNA, CDR2 YSLEER. The CDR3 is 15 residues long. J lost 5 bases, V lost 0 bases, and 5 bases had no gene match. CDR3 region: CASSQDLAGFETQYF. CDR3 coding DNA: TGCGCCAGCAGCCAAGATTTAGCGGGGTTTGAGACCCAGTACTTC.

V usage is TRBV2 and J usage is TRBJ1-4; 9 nucleotides match TRBD1. Germline loops: CDR1 SNHLY, CDR2 FYNNEI. The CDR3 is made up of 14 amino acids. V dropped 6 bases and J dropped 6; count of bases not matched to a gene: 5. In nucleotides, the CDR3 is TGTGCCAGCAGCGCCAGGACAGGGGATGAAAAACTGTTTTTT. This gives the protein CASSARTGDEKLFF.

The genes are TRBV9 and TRBJ1-1; possible D gene TRBD1, 5 bases. The V gene lost 1 base and the J gene lost 0 bases, with 13 bases spanning the gap. This CDR3 is 16 amino acids long. Germline loops: CDR1 SGDLS, CDR2 YYNGEE. The DNA for the CDR3 is TGTGCCAGCAGCGTATCCCAAGACAGAGTGAACACTGAAGCTTTCTTT. This encodes CASSVSQDRVNTEAFF.

The J gene is TRBJ1-6, the V gene TRBV9; possible D gene TRBD1, 6 bases. The CDR3 sequence is 16 residues long. Germline loops: CDR1 SGDLS, CDR2 YYNGEE. V lost 4 bases to trimming and J lost 7 bases, with 18 bases between them. The CDR3 reads CASSTNRVESNSPLHF. CDR3 bases: TGTGCCAGCAGCACGAACAGGGTTGAAAGCAATTCACCCCTCCACTTT.

This rearrangement joins TRBV4-1 to TRBJ1-2; TRBD1 might be the D (5 bases). V gave up 4 bases and J gave up 8 bases, with 17 bases separating them. Per the germline V gene, CDR1 is MGHRA and CDR2 is YSYEKL. The CDR3 sequence is 14 residues long. CDR3 protein: CASSLHETVIGYTF. The DNA of the CDR3 is TGCGCCAGCAGCCTACACGAGACAGTGATAGGCTACACCTTC.

The CDR3 here is CASSLGQTYNSPLHF. In nucleotides, the CDR3 is TGTGCCAGCAGTTTAGGACAAACCTATAATTCACCCCTCCACTTT. The chain uses TRBV2 and TRBJ1-6, with TRBD1 as a possible D gene (5 bases). Trimming removed 5 bases at V and 2 bases at J, with 10 bases between. Per germline, CDR1 SNHLY and CDR2 FYNNEI. The CDR3 totals 15 residues.

The rearrangement uses TRBV19 and TRBJ1-6; D is possibly TRBD1 (5 bases). The CDR3 loop spans 15 amino acids. Trimming removed 3 bases at V and 5 bases at J, with 11 bases between. Germline V gene sequence: CDR1 LNHDA, CDR2 SQIVND (reference sequence). The CDR3 DNA follows: TGTGCCAGTAGTATCGTCGACAGCAATAATTCACCCCTCCACTTT. This codes for CASSIVDSNNSPLHF.

This chain connects TRBV19 to TRBJ1-4; D is undetermined. This CDR3 is built from 16 residues. Trimming pared 3 bases from V and 7 bases from J, leaving 18 bases between. Germline lookup yields CDR1 LNHDA and CDR2 SQIVND (reference sequence). CDR3 residues: CASSIYAGRSGEKLFF. The CDR3 DNA is TGTGCCAGTAGTATTTACGCCGGGAGGTCAGGTGAAAAACTGTTTTTT.

The J gene is TRBJ2-1, the V gene TRBV29-1, with D possibly TRBD2 on 6 matching bases. Germline V CDR1 and CDR2: SQVTM, ANQGSEA. Trimming shortened V by 6 bases and J by 8 bases, and 20 bases separated the two germline ends. This CDR3 has 14 amino acids. This CDR3 reads CSVERDSPVYEQFF. CDR3 nucleotide sequence: TGCAGCGTGGAACGGGACTCCCCAGTCTATGAGCAGTTCTTC.

The V call is TRBV30, the J call TRBJ1-1, with TRBD1 identical over 8 bases. Germline CDR1 GTSNPN, CDR2 SVGIG (reference sequence). The CDR3 extends over 13 amino acids. The trim removed 5 bases at V and 4 bases at J, leaving 6 bases unmatched. CDR3 sequence: CAWGTGTGTEAFF. CDR3 nucleotides: TGTGCCTGGGGGACCGGGACAGGCACTGAAGCTTTCTTT.

The CDR3 loop reads CASSPALEGKLFF. CDR3 nucleotide sequence: TGTGCCAGCTCACCGGCCTTGGAGGGAAAACTGTTTTTT. The V call is TRBV18, the J call TRBJ1-4; D not certain. V was trimmed by 3 bases and J by 10 bases, leaving 12 bases between them. Germline assignment: CDR1 KGHSH and CDR2 LQKENI. The CDR3 is 13 residues long. Drawing the rest from reference TRBV18 and TRBJ1-4, the complete variable domain is NAGVMQNPRHLVRRRGQEARLRCSPMKGHSHVYWYRQLPEEGLKFMVYLQKENIIDESGMPKERFSAEFPKEGPSILRIQQVVRGDSAAYFCASSPALEGKLFFGSGTQLSVL.

In this sample, this clone turned up once. The gene calls are TRBV30 and TRBJ2-5; TRBD1 matches 9 bases. Germline V gene lookup returns CDR1 GTSNPN and CDR2 SVGIG (reference sequence). This CDR3 spans 15 amino acids. The V and J ends lost 0 bases and 4 bases, in that order; junction bases with no gene match: 6. This chain's CDR3 is CAWSVQGALAETQYF. The CDR3 coding sequence is TGTGCCTGGAGTGTACAGGGGGCGCTGGCAGAGACCCAGTACTTC.

V and J are TRBV5-1 and TRBJ1-5; 11 nucleotides align to TRBD1. V dropped 4 bases and J dropped 6; count of bases not matched to a gene: 6. The CDR3 has 15 amino acids. Germline V gene sequence: CDR1 SGHRS, CDR2 YFSETQ. The CDR3 DNA reads TGCGCCAGCAGCCCTGGGGACAGGGGGAGTCAGCCCCAGCATTTT. Translation: CASSPGDRGSQPQHF.

The V gene is TRBV7-9, the J gene TRBJ1-1, with TRBD1 as a possible D gene (6 bases). CDR3 length: 16 amino acids. The germline gives CDR1 SEHNR, CDR2 FQNEAQ (reference sequence). Trimming took off 7 bases at V and 2 bases at J, with 20 bases between the two ends. The DNA of the CDR3 is TGTGCCAGCAACCCAGTCCTACAGGGATTCAACACTGAAGCTTTCTTT. Its protein is CASNPVLQGFNTEAFF.

The chain recombines TRBV5-1 with TRBJ2-3, with 7 bases that match TRBD2. CDR1 and CDR2 (germline): SGHRS, YFSETQ. The CDR3 consists of 13 residues. V was clipped by 5 bases and J by 6 bases; unmatched bases: 6. The CDR3 region has the DNA TGCGCCAGCAGACCGGGGGGACGTGATACGCAGTATTTT. This translates into CASRPGGRDTQYF. Full variable domain (remainder filled in from reference TRBV5-1 and TRBJ2-3): KAGVTQTPRYLIKTRGQQVTLSCSPISGHRSVSWYQQTPGQGLQFLFEYFSETQRNKGNFPGRFSGRQFSNSRSEMNVSTLELGDSALYLCASRPGGRDTQYFGPGTRLTVL.

V usage is TRBV19 and J usage is TRBJ1-1; 7 bases match TRBD1. This CDR3 is built from 15 residues. Germline-derived CDR1 and CDR2 are LNHDA and SQIVND (reference sequence). V lost 4 bases, J lost 5 bases, and 10 bases stayed unmatched. This CDR3 reads CASSTTGLYQTEAFF. Written as DNA, the CDR3 is TGTGCCAGTAGTACGACAGGGTTATATCAGACTGAAGCTTTCTTT.

The gene calls are TRBV2 and TRBJ1-2, with TRBD1 as a possible D gene (6 bases). Germline-derived CDR1 and CDR2 are SNHLY and FYNNEI. This CDR3 has 15 amino acids. V lost 5 bases and J 4 bases, leaving 17 bases between the germline ends. This CDR3 is CASSLKQGGGYGYTF. The CDR3 nucleotides read TGTGCCAGCAGTCTAAAACAGGGTGGCGGCTATGGCTACACCTTC.

V is TRBV9 and J is TRBJ1-1; D unresolved. CDR1 SGDLS and CDR2 YYNGEE come from the germline V gene. V was shortened by 7 bases and J by 6 bases, with 13 bases between the two germline ends. This CDR3 comprises 12 residues. The CDR3 sequence: CASPKHCPEAFF. The DNA of the CDR3 is TGTGCCAGCCCAAAACATTGCCCTGAAGCTTTCTTT. The entire variable domain, with the rest obtained from reference TRBV9 and TRBJ1-1, is as follows: DSGVTQTPKHLITATGQRVTLRCSPRSGDLSVYWYQQSLDQGLQFLIQYYNGEERAKGNILERFSAQQFPDLHSELNLSSLELGDSALYFCASPKHCPEAFFGQGTRLTVV.

V is TRBV7-3 and J is TRBJ2-2, with D uncertain. The V and J ends lost 5 bases and 3 bases respectively, with 13 bases between them. The CDR3 has 15 residues. Germline loops: CDR1 SGHTA, CDR2 FQGTGA. CDR3 amino acids: CASSPSGFDTGELFF. In DNA form, the CDR3 reads TGTGCCAGCAGCCCGTCGGGTTTTGACACCGGGGAGCTGTTTTTT.

The V call is TRBV2, the J call TRBJ2-3; 15 nucleotides agree with TRBD2. This CDR3 is built from 19 residues. Germline-derived CDR1 and CDR2 are SNHLY and FYNNEI. Germline trimming cut 4 bases from V and 0 bases from J; bases unmatched to any gene: 8. The CDR3 nucleotides read TGTGCCAGCAGTGTGACAGGACTAGCGGGGGGGCCTAGCACAGATACGCAGTATTTT. Residues: CASSVTGLAGGPSTDTQYF.

The V call is TRBV5-6, the J call TRBJ2-5; a weak D match, TRBD2 (6 bases). The CDR3 has 14 amino acids. Trimming took off 4 bases at V and 2 bases at J, with 12 bases between the two ends. Germline V gives CDR1 SGHDT, CDR2 YYEEEE. As DNA, the CDR3 is TGTGCCAGCAGCCAAAGGGACTTTCAAGAGACCCAGTACTTC. Translating gives CASSQRDFQETQYF.

The chain links TRBV7-9 to TRBJ1-2; TRBD1 matches 9 bases. Germline loops: CDR1 SEHNR, CDR2 FQNEAQ (reference sequence). This CDR3 spans 15 amino acids. The V and J ends lost 1 base and 6 bases, in that order; junction bases with no gene match: 6. CDR3 loop: CASSLGGQGHDGYTF. As DNA, the CDR3 is TGTGCCAGCAGCTTAGGGGGACAGGGTCACGATGGCTACACCTTC.

This chain's CDR3 is CASTLPTSGLNTEAFF. CDR3 DNA: TGTGCCAGCACCCTTCCCACCTCAGGTCTGAACACTGAAGCTTTCTTT. The chain combines TRBV7-8 with TRBJ1-1, with no clear D. The CDR3 is 16 amino acids. V dropped 7 bases and J dropped 0 bases, with 18 bases sitting between them. Germline assignment: CDR1 SGHVS and CDR2 FQNEAQ.

The CDR3 DNA reads TGTGCCAGCAGTTTAGGACAGAACGGCTACACCTTC. This gives the protein CASSLGQNGYTF. J is TRBJ1-2 and V is TRBV28, with a tentative D call TRBD1 (6 bases). Trimming stripped 2 bases from V and 8 bases from J, with 9 bases between. The CDR3 sequence is 12 residues long. Germline V gene lookup returns CDR1 MDHEN and CDR2 SYDVKM.

This chain connects TRBV5-8 to TRBJ1-5; the match to TRBD1 covers 7 bases. Per germline, CDR1 SGHTS and CDR2 YDEGEE. The CDR3 sequence is 15 residues long. V lost 0 bases and J lost 4; bases outside the gene matches: 4. CDR3 sequence reads: CASSLGGDSNQPQHF. Here the CDR3 DNA reads TGTGCCAGCAGCTTGGGTGGGGACAGTAATCAGCCCCAGCATTTT.

This clone occurred once. This chain links TRBV7-2 with TRBJ2-7; no reliable D call. CDR3 length equals 12 residues. Germline V gives CDR1 SGHTA, CDR2 FQGNSA. Trimming removed 4 bases from V and 6 bases from J, with 10 bases in between. The CDR3 reads CASSSKYFEQYF. The CDR3, as DNA: TGTGCCAGCAGCTCCAAATACTTCGAGCAGTACTTC.

J is TRBJ2-3 and V is TRBV9; TRBD1 agrees at 7 bases. CDR1 and CDR2 (germline): SGDLS, YYNGEE. This CDR3 region has 16 residues. With V trimmed by 3 bases and J by 1 base, 8 bases remained unmatched. CDR3 coding DNA: TGTGCCAGCAGCGCCCAAACAGGGGCCCGCACAGATACGCAGTATTTT. Translated, it gives CASSAQTGARTDTQYF.

The chain carries TRBV7-8 and TRBJ1-3, with unresolved D. Per germline, CDR1 SGHVS and CDR2 FQNEAQ. Trimming removed 3 bases at V and 0 bases at J, with 12 bases between. This CDR3 has 16 amino acids. The CDR3 nucleotides read TGTGCCAGCAGCTTTCGGGAGTGGAGCTCTGGAAACACCATATATTTT. Amino acid sequence: CASSFREWSSGNTIYF. The variable domain in full, with the rest retrieved from reference TRBV7-8 and TRBJ1-3, is GAGVSQSPRYKVAKRGQDVALRCDPISGHVSLFWYQQALGQGPEFLTYFQNEAQLDKSGLPSDRFFAERPEGSVSTLKIQRTQQEDSAVYLCASSFREWSSGNTIYFGEGSWLTVV.